What follows are 10 T cell receptor beta chains derived from one specimen sequenced in a study of cytomegalovirus exposure and HLA in healthy donors. Profiling relied on immunoSEQ multiplex PCR, and the TCRdb table lists in-frame clones only, not all of them. The sample lists tens of thousands of clones; around 90% were seen once. The source material was PBMCs. These TCRs come from a man younger than 40 in good health and CMV-seronegative.

The chain employs TRBV28 and TRBJ1-2; 7 bases align to TRBD1. Unmatched junction bases numbered 12, after V lost 8 bases and J lost 3 bases. The CDR3 spans 15 residues. Looked up from germline, CDR1 is MDHEN and CDR2 is SYDVKM. The CDR3 bases are TGTGCCAGCGGCTACCGACAGGGATTGGACTATGGCTACACCTTC. Its translation: CASGYRQGLDYGYTF.

This clone has just one count. The chain recombines TRBV30 with TRBJ2-1, with D perhaps TRBD2 (5 bases). V was cut by 4 bases and J by 10 bases, with 17 bases left in between. The germline V gene encodes CDR1 GTSNPN and CDR2 SVGIG (reference sequence). The CDR3 consists of 13 residues. The CDR3 DNA reads TGTGCCTGGATCCCCGCCTCGGAGCGGGAGCAGTTCTTC. The encoded protein is CAWIPASEREQFF. Variable domain in full (rest from reference TRBV30 and TRBJ2-1): SQTIHQWPATLVQPVGSPLSLECTVEGTSNPNLYWYRQAAGRGLQLLFYSVGIGQISSEVPQNLSASRPQDRQFILSSKKLLLSDSGFYLCAWIPASEREQFFGPGTRLTVL.

The chain recombines TRBV11-2 with TRBJ2-3; a weak D match, TRBD2 (6 bases). The CDR3 has 15 residues. Between the trimmed V and J ends, which lost 5 bases and 0 bases, there was a span of 12 bases. Germline V gene data show CDR1 as SGHAT and CDR2 as FQNNGV. In nucleotides, the CDR3 is TGTGCCAGCAGCCCGAGGAGCGGGAGCACAGATACGCAGTATTTT. Encoded protein: CASSPRSGSTDTQYF.

The chain joins TRBV10-2 to TRBJ1-1; the D gene is possibly TRBD1 (6 bases). Germline CDR1 reads WSHSY; CDR2 reads SAAADI. V was trimmed by 6 bases and J by 3 bases, leaving 11 bases between them. The CDR3 extends over 13 amino acids. CDR3 loop: CASSGQRDTEAFF. Here the CDR3 DNA reads TGCGCCAGCAGCGGACAGAGAGACACTGAAGCTTTCTTT.

The chain combines TRBV7-3 with TRBJ2-3; tentatively, D is TRBD2 (6 bases). The CDR3 has 14 residues. Per germline, CDR1 SGHTA and CDR2 FQGTGA. V was clipped by 5 bases and J by 5 bases, with 14 bases between them. CDR3 sequence reads: CASSLRLVRDTQYF. The DNA for the CDR3 is TGTGCCAGCAGCCTAAGACTAGTACGAGATACGCAGTATTTT.

This rearrangement joins TRBV6-1 to TRBJ2-3; 10 positions agree with TRBD2. The J segment lost 5 bases and the V segment lost 2 bases, leaving 4 bases of the junction unmatched. CDR3 length equals 15 residues. Germline lookup yields CDR1 MNHNS and CDR2 SASEGT. The CDR3 sequence: CASSESSGGRDTQYF. The CDR3 coding sequence is TGTGCCAGCAGTGAATCTAGCGGGGGAAGAGATACGCAGTATTTT.

This chain links TRBV5-4 with TRBJ2-7; 7 bases map to TRBD1. V lost 2 bases and J lost 6; bases outside the gene matches: 8. The CDR3 has 14 residues. The germline V gene has CDR1 SGHNT and CDR2 YYREEE (reference sequence). CDR3 bases: TGTGCCAGCAGCTTTCTGACAGGGCCTCGCGAGCAGTACTTC. Protein sequence: CASSFLTGPREQYF.

CDR3 residues: CASSLWQGAYEQYF. The CDR3 nucleotides are TGTGCCAGCAGTTTATGGCAGGGGGCATACGAGCAGTACTTC. The genes are TRBV27 and TRBJ2-7; 8 bases line up with TRBD1. In germline, CDR1 is MNHEY, CDR2 SMNVEV (reference sequence). V dropped 1 base and J dropped 4; count of bases not matched to a gene: 3. The length of the CDR3 is 14 residues.

The gene calls are TRBV2 and TRBJ1-5; weak D call: TRBD1 (5 bases). The V gene lost 1 base and the J gene lost 6 bases, with 7 bases spanning the gap. The CDR3 is 13 amino acids. Germline CDR1 is SNHLY and CDR2 is FYNNEI. The CDR3 nucleotides are TGTGCCAGCAGTGAAGTAGGGGTTCAGCCCCAGCATTTT. It encodes CASSEVGVQPQHF.

This chain joins TRBV11-2 and TRBJ2-2, with TRBD1 as a possible D gene (5 bases). The CDR3 is 19 amino acids. The ends were cut back, 5 bases at V and 4 bases at J, with 26 bases in the middle. Looked up from germline, CDR1 is SGHAT and CDR2 is FQNNGV. The CDR3 DNA reads TGTGCCAGCAGCCGATTGGGGCCCCAGGCCTTGCCTAGCACCGGGGAGCTGTTTTTT. This translates into CASSRLGPQALPSTGELFF.